One and the same sample provided the 23 T cell receptor beta chains below, sequenced in a study of T cell responses to AZD1222 COVID-19 vaccine. TCRdb's copy holds only in-frame clones and misses some; the assay was immunoSEQ multiplex PCR. Of around 110,000 clones in the sample, 90% to 95% were seen once. The starting material was peripheral blood, obtained on day 0 of AZD1222 vaccination. These receptors all come from an adult in good health.

J is TRBJ1-1 and V is TRBV7-6, with TRBD1 matching 8 bases. J gave up 2 bases and V 4 bases, and 9 bases lay outside the gene matches. The germline V gene has CDR1 SGHVS and CDR2 FNYEAQ. This CDR3 contains 16 residues. CDR3 DNA: TGTGCCAGCAGCTACCTGACAGGGGCTTATAACACTGAAGCTTTCTTT. Its protein product is CASSYLTGAYNTEAFF.

This CDR3 is CASSSLFGTSGISETQYF. CDR3 in DNA: TGTGCCAGCAGCTCCTTATTCGGGACTAGCGGGATTTCGGAGACCCAGTACTTC. The chain carries TRBV11-2 and TRBJ2-5; TRBD2 agrees at 13 bases. This CDR3 comprises 18 residues. The V gene end was trimmed by 4 bases and the J gene end by 5 bases; junction bases not matched to a gene: 13. The germline V gene encodes CDR1 SGHAT and CDR2 FQNNGV.

The gene calls are TRBV4-1 and TRBJ2-1; D not resolved. CDR1 is MGHRA and CDR2 is YSYEKL in the germline V gene. Deletions cut 2 bases from V and 5 bases from J, with 16 bases between. There are 16 residues in the CDR3. The CDR3 nucleotides read TGCGCCAGCAGCCAATTCGTGGCTTTAAGGGACAATGAGCAGTTCTTC. Residues: CASSQFVALRDNEQFF.

The chain recombines TRBV23-1 with TRBJ2-7; D gene unclear. TRBV23-1 is given ORF status, its function remaining uncertain. The CDR3 is 15 residues long. The ends were cut back, 7 bases at V and 0 bases at J, with 16 bases in the middle. CDR3 nucleotide sequence: TGCGCCAGCACTATCACTGGACCCTCCTCCTACGAGCAGTACTTC. This encodes CASTITGPSSYEQYF.

This rearrangement joins TRBV3-1 (or the pseudogene TRBV3-2) to TRBJ2-1; no firm D call. CDR3 length: 15 residues. Trimming removed 1 base at V and 4 bases at J, with 11 bases between. The germline CDR1 and CDR2 sequences are LGHDT and YNNKEL (reference sequence). The CDR3 DNA is TGTGCCAGCAGCCAAGGGCTAGAAAGTTACAATGAGCAGTTCTTC. Its protein is CASSQGLESYNEQFF.

This CDR3 is CASSLGATVDEKLFF. The DNA of the CDR3 is TGTGCCAGCAGCTTAGGGGCTACAGTCGATGAAAAACTGTTTTTT. J is TRBJ1-4 and V is TRBV7-8; D ambiguous. V dropped 1 base and J dropped 6 bases, with 12 bases sitting between them. The CDR3 runs to 15 residues. Germline values: CDR1 SGHVS, CDR2 FQNEAQ.

The gene calls are TRBV28 and TRBJ1-5; D might be TRBD1 (6 bases). Germline CDR1 and CDR2: MDHEN and SYDVKM. CDR3 length: 14 amino acids. Deletions cut 6 bases from V and 5 bases from J, with 14 bases between. The CDR3, as DNA: TGTGCCAGCAGAGGTACAGGGTGGGATCAGCCCCAGCATTTT. It codes for CASRGTGWDQPQHF.

The V and J genes are TRBV19 and TRBJ1-5; D uncertain. V was shortened by 3 bases and J by 0 bases, with 21 bases between the two germline ends. The CDR3 length is 19 residues. The V gene's germline CDR1 is LNHDA and CDR2 SQIVND (reference sequence). The CDR3 DNA reads TGTGCCAGTAGTATTCGGCGGGCCATGGGGTTATATAGCAATCAGCCCCAGCATTTT. Protein sequence: CASSIRRAMGLYSNQPQHF.

This rearrangement joins TRBV5-1 to TRBJ2-1; D could derive from TRBD1 or TRBD2 (5 bases each). Trimming shortened V by 3 bases and J by 2 bases, and 12 bases separated the two germline ends. The CDR3 length is 15 residues. The germline CDR1 and CDR2 sequences are SGHRS and YFSETQ. CDR3 sequence reads: CASSSRGPTYNEQFF. The CDR3 coding sequence is TGCGCCAGCAGCTCGAGGGGACCCACCTACAATGAGCAGTTCTTC.

CDR3 coding DNA: TGTGCCAGCAGCTTTGACAGGGATGGTGTTGTCAGTGGCTACACCTTC. Residues: CASSFDRDGVVSGYTF. This chain connects TRBV7-6 to TRBJ1-2; 7 positions agree with TRBD1. Germline V gene sequence: CDR1 SGHVS, CDR2 FNYEAQ. J was trimmed by 7 bases and V by 3 bases; bases with no gene match: 14. The CDR3 is 16 residues long.

This rearrangement joins TRBV12-5 to TRBJ2-1; 7 nucleotides match TRBD1. CDR3 length: 14 residues. CDR1 and CDR2 from the germline V gene are LGHNT and FRNRAP. Trimming cost V 4 bases and J 4 bases; bases outside gene matches: 4. The CDR3 sequence is CASGSDRVYNEQFF. The CDR3 bases are TGTGCTAGTGGTTCTGACAGGGTTTACAATGAGCAGTTCTTC.

The chain combines TRBV7-9 with TRBJ1-2; D might be TRBD1 (5 bases). V lost 3 bases and J 2 bases, leaving 10 bases between the germline ends. The CDR3 totals 14 residues. The germline gives CDR1 SEHNR, CDR2 FQNEAQ (reference sequence). CDR3 protein: CASSFNQGNYGYTF. CDR3 in DNA: TGTGCCAGCAGCTTTAATCAGGGCAACTATGGCTACACCTTC. The whole variable domain, filled in from reference TRBV7-9 and TRBJ1-2, reads DTGVSQNPRHKITKRGQNVTFRCDPISEHNRLYWYRQTLGQGPEFLTYFQNEAQLEKSRLLSDRFSAERPKGSFSTLEIQRTEQGDSAMYLCASSFNQGNYGYTFGSGTRLTVV.

The chain employs TRBV28 and TRBJ1-2; a weak D match, TRBD1 (5 bases). Trimming removed 6 bases from V and 5 bases from J, with 19 bases in between. The CDR3 totals 15 residues. Germline V CDR1 and CDR2: MDHEN, SYDVKM. CDR3 bases: TGTGCCAGCAGCTCGCTCGACAGAGCGCTTTATGGCTACACCTTC. Translating it yields CASSSLDRALYGYTF.

The J gene is TRBJ1-1, the V gene TRBV4-2, with D perhaps matching TRBD1 (5 bases). V was cut by 1 base and J by 1 base, with 10 bases left in between. The CDR3 has 15 residues. Germline V gene data show CDR1 as LGHNA and CDR2 as YNFKEQ. The CDR3: CASSQVGDANTEAFF. In DNA form, the CDR3 reads TGTGCCAGCAGCCAAGTGGGGGATGCGAACACTGAAGCTTTCTTT.

This clone showed up just once. The V call is TRBV10-3, the J call TRBJ1-1, with D possibly matching TRBD1 (6 bases). V dropped 7 bases and J dropped 3 bases, with 15 bases sitting between them. The CDR3 consists of 14 residues. From germline, CDR1 is ENHRY and CDR2 SYGVKD. CDR3 nucleotides: TGTGCCATCAAAGAAACAGGGAAGGACACTGAAGCTTTCTTT. Its protein is CAIKETGKDTEAFF.

The rearrangement links TRBV6-2 or TRBV6-3 to TRBJ1-2, with TRBD1 as a possible D gene (5 bases). Germline V gene sequence: CDR1 MNHEY, CDR2 SVGEGT. The length of the CDR3 is 14 residues. Trimming shortened V by 6 bases and J by 4 bases, and 15 bases separated the two germline ends. DNA of the CDR3: TGTGCCAGCAGCTCCCCGACGAGGGGCTATGGCTACACCTTC. It is translated as CASSSPTRGYGYTF.

V gene TRBV6-5 combines with J gene TRBJ1-1, with a tentative D call TRBD1 (5 bases). Germline V CDR1 and CDR2: MNHEY, SVGAGI. The CDR3 spans 11 residues. With 2 bases removed from V and 11 bases from J, the gap between germline ends came to 9 bases. CDR3 sequence (DNA): TGTGCCAGCAGTTACGGTGGGGGGGCTTTCTTT. This gives the protein CASSYGGGAFF.

The chain uses TRBV7-8 and TRBJ2-7; 8 nucleotides agree with TRBD2. J was trimmed by 2 bases and V by 5 bases; bases with no gene match: 8. CDR3 length: 15 residues. From germline, CDR1 is SGHVS and CDR2 FQNEAQ. DNA of the CDR3: TGTGCCAGCAGCATGGGACTAGGAGGGACCTACGAGCAGTACTTC. Amino acids: CASSMGLGGTYEQYF.

The sample holds a few counts of this clone. This chain uses TRBV2 with TRBJ1-5, with TRBD1 matching 8 bases. Germline V gives CDR1 SNHLY, CDR2 FYNNEI. CDR3 length: 13 residues. Trimming took 11 bases from V and 3 from J; bases not matched to a gene: 6. CDR3 sequence (DNA): TGTGCCGGCGGACAGGGAATCAATCAGCCCCAGCATTTT. Its protein is CAGGQGINQPQHF.

The V and J genes are TRBV27 and TRBJ2-1; 13 bases are a match to TRBD2. This CDR3 contains 18 residues. CDR1 and CDR2 from the germline V gene are MNHEY and SMNVEV (reference sequence). The J segment lost 5 bases and the V segment lost 4 bases, leaving 11 bases of the junction unmatched. This CDR3 reads CASSSLRLAGGKDNEQFF. In DNA, the CDR3 is TGTGCCAGCAGTTCTCTTCGACTAGCGGGAGGTAAGGACAATGAGCAGTTCTTC.

This clone has just one count. The CDR3 nucleotides are TGTGCCAGCAGCGTAGGGGGGGGACTCCCCTACGAGCAGTACTTC. The encoded protein is CASSVGGGLPYEQYF. J is TRBJ2-7 and V is TRBV9, with 7 bases aligning to TRBD2. Germline V gene lookup returns CDR1 SGDLS and CDR2 YYNGEE. CDR3 length: 15 amino acids. With V trimmed by 0 bases and J by 2 bases, 5 bases remained unmatched.

V usage is TRBV4-1 and J usage is TRBJ2-1; 12 bases agree with TRBD2. CDR1 and CDR2 (germline): MGHRA, YSYEKL. The trim removed 4 bases at V and 10 bases at J, leaving 11 bases unmatched. This CDR3 spans 16 amino acids. CDR3 nucleotide sequence: TGCGCCAGCAGCCTCCTGACTAGCGGGAGCCCGGGGGAGCAGTTCTTC. Its protein product is CASSLLTSGSPGEQFF.

There are a few counts of this clone. This chain joins TRBV27 and TRBJ2-7; 9 bases map to TRBD2. The germline gives CDR1 MNHEY, CDR2 SMNVEV (reference sequence). The CDR3 totals 14 residues. V was pared by 8 bases and J by 3 bases, with 8 bases of the junction left unmatched. The CDR3 coding sequence is TGTGCCAGCGCCTTGGGCGGGAGGGTCTACGAGCAGTACTTC. Amino acids: CASALGGRVYEQYF.